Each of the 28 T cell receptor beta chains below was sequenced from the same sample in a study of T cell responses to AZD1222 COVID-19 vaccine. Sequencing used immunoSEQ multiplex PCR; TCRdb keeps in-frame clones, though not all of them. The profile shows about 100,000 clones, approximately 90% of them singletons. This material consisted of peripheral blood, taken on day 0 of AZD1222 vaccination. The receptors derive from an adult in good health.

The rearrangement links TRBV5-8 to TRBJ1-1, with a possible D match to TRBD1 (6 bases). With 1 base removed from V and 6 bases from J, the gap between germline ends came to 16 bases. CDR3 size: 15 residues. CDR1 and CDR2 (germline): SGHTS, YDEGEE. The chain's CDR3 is CASSLRTTAGAEAFF. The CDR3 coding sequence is TGTGCCAGCAGCTTGCGGACAACCGCAGGGGCTGAAGCTTTCTTT.

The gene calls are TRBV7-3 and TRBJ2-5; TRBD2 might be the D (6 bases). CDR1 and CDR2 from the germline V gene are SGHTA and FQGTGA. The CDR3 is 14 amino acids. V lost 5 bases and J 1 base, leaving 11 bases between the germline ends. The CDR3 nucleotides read TGTGCCAGCAGCCCAGGGACTGGCCAAGAGACCCAGTACTTC. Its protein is CASSPGTGQETQYF. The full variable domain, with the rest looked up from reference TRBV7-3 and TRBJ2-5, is GAGVSQTPSNKVTEKGKYVELRCDPISGHTALYWYRQSLGQGPEFLIYFQGTGAADDSGLPNDRFFAVRPEGSVSTLKIQRTERGDSAVYLCASSPGTGQETQYFGPGTRLLVL.

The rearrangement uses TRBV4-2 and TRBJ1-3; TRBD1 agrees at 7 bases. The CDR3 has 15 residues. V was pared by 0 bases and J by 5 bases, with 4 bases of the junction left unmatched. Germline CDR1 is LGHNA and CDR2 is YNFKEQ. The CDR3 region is CASSQDGDSRNTIYF. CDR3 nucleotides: TGTGCCAGCAGCCAAGATGGGGACAGTCGAAACACCATATATTTT.

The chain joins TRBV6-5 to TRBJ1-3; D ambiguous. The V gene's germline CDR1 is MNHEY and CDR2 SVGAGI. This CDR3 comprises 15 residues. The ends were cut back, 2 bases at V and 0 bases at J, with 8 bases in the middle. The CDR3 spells CASSYEVGSGNTIYF. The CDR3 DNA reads TGTGCCAGCAGTTACGAGGTCGGCTCTGGAAACACCATATATTTT.

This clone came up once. This CDR3 is CASSYYPRRGTYEQYF. The CDR3 region has the DNA TGTGCCAGCAGTTACTATCCCAGACGAGGCACCTACGAGCAGTACTTC. This sequence joins TRBV6-2 or TRBV6-3 and TRBJ2-7; D is uncertain. The CDR3 extends over 16 amino acids. The germline V gene encodes CDR1 MNHEY and CDR2 SVGEGT. The V end lost 1 base, the J end lost 2 bases, and 15 bases lay between the germline ends.

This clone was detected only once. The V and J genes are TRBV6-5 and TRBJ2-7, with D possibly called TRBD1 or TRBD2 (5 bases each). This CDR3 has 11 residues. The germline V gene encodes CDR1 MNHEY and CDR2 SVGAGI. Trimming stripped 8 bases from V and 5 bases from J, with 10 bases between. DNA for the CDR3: TGTGCCAGCCAATCGGGGCACGAGCAGTACTTC. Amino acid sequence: CASQSGHEQYF.

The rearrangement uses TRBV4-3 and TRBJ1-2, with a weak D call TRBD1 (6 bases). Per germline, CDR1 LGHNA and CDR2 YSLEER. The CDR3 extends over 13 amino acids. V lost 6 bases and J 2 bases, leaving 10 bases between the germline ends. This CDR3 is CASSRGQNYGYTF. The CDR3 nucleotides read TGCGCCAGCAGTCGCGGACAGAACTATGGCTACACCTTC.

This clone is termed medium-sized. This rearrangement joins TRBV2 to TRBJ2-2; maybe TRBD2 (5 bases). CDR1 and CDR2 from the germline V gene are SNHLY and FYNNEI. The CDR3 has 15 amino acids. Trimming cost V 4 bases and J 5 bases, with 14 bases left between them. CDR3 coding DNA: TGTGCCAGCAGTGCGCGGCTCCCGGGGACCGGGGAGCTGTTTTTT. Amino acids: CASSARLPGTGELFF.

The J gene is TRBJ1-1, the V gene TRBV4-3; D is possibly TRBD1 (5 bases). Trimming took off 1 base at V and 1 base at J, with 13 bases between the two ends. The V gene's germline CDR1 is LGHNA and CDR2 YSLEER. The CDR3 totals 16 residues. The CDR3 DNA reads TGCGCCAGCAGCCAAGTGGGGGGGACGAAGAACACTGAAGCTTTCTTT. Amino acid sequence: CASSQVGGTKNTEAFF.

CDR3 loop: CASSLGAGDFTDTQYF. DNA of the CDR3: TGCGCCAGCAGCTTGGGGGCAGGGGATTTCACAGATACGCAGTATTTT. The chain employs TRBV5-1 and TRBJ2-3; D is perhaps TRBD1 (6 bases). This CDR3 is 16 amino acids long. Per the germline V gene, CDR1 is SGHRS and CDR2 is YFSETQ. The V gene lost 0 bases and the J gene lost 2 bases, with 13 bases spanning the gap.

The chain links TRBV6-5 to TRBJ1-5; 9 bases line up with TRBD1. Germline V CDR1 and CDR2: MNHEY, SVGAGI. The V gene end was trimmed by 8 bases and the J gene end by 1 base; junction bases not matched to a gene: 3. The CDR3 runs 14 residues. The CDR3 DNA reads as TGTGCCAGCGCGGACAGGGGCAGCAATCAGCCCCAGCATTTT. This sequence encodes CASADRGSNQPQHF.

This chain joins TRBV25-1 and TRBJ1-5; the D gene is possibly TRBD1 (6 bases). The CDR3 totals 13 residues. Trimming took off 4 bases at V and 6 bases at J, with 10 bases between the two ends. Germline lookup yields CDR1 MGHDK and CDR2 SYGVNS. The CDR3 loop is CASSGQQGQPQHF. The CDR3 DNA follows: TGTGCCAGCAGTGGGCAACAGGGTCAGCCCCAGCATTTT.

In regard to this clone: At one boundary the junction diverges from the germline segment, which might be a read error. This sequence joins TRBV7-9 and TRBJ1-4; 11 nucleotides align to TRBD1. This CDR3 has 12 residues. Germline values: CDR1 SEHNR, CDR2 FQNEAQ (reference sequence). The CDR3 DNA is TGTGCCAGCAGCTTAGACGGACAGGGGGCCCAGTTT. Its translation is CASSLDGQGAQF.

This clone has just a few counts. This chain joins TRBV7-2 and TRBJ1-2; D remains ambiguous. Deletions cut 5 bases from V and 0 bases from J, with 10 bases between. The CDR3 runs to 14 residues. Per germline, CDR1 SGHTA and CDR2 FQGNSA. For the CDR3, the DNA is TGTGCCAGCAGCCGCCCCGGGGCTAACTATGGCTACACCTTC. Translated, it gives CASSRPGANYGYTF.

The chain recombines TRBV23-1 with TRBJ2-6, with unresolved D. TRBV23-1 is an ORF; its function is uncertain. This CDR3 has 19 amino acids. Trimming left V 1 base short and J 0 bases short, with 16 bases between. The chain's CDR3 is CASSQFAVESPSGANVLTF. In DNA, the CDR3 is TGCGCCAGCAGTCAATTCGCAGTGGAAAGCCCCTCTGGGGCCAACGTCCTGACTTTC.

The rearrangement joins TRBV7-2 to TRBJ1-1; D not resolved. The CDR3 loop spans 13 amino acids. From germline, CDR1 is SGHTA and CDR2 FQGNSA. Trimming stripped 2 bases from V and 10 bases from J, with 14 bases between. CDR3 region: CASSLLTGLGAFF. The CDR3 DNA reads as TGTGCCAGCAGCTTATTGACCGGACTTGGAGCTTTCTTT.

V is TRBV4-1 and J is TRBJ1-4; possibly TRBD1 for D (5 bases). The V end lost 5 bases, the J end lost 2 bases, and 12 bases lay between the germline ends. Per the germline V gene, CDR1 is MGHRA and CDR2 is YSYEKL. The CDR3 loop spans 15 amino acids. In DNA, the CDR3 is TGCGCCAGCAGCTACCCCGGGACGACTAATGAAAAACTGTTTTTT. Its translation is CASSYPGTTNEKLFF.

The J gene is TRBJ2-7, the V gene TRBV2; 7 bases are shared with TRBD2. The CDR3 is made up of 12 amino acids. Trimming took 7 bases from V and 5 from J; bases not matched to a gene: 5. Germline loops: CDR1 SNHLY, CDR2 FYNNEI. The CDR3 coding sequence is TGTGCCAGCAACCGGGGGGAGCACGAGCAGTACTTC. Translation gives CASNRGEHEQYF.

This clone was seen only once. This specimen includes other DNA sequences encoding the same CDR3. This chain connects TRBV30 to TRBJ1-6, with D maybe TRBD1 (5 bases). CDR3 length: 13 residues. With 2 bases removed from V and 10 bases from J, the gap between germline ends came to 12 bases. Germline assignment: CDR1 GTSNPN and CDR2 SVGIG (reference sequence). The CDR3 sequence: CAWSLRGGSPLHF. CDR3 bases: TGTGCCTGGAGTTTAAGGGGTGGGTCACCCCTCCACTTT.

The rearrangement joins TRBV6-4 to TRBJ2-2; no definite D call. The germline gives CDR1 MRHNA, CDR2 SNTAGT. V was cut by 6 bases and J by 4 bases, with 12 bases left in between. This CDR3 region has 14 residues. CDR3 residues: CASRLGKGTGELFF. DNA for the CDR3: TGTGCCAGCAGATTGGGAAAAGGCACCGGGGAGCTGTTTTTT.

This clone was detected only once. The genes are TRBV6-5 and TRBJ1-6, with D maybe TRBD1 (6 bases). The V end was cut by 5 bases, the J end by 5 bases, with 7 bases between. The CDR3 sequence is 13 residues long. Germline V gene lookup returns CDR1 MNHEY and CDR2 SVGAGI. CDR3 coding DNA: TGTGCCAGCAGTAACAGGGATAATTCACCCCTCCACTTT. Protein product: CASSNRDNSPLHF.

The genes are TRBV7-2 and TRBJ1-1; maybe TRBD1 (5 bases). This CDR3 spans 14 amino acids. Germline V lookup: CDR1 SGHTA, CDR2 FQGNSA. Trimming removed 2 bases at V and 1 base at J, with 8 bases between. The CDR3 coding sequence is TGTGCCAGCAGCTTACAGGGTGGGAACACTGAAGCTTTCTTT. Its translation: CASSLQGGNTEAFF.

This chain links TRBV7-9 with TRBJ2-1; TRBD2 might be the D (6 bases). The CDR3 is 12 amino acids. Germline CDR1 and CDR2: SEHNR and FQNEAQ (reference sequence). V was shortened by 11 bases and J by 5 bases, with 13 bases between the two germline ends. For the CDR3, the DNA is TGTGCCGGGAGGACGGAAGACAATGAGCAGTTCTTC. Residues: CAGRTEDNEQFF.

The CDR3 coding sequence is TGCGCCAGCAGCTTGGCCGATAGACGGTCCGAGACCCAGTACTTC. This codes for CASSLADRRSETQYF. V gene TRBV5-1 combines with J gene TRBJ2-5; D is ambiguous. CDR1 is SGHRS, CDR2 YFSETQ, per germline. V gave up 0 bases and J gave up 5 bases, with 14 bases separating them. There are 15 residues in the CDR3.

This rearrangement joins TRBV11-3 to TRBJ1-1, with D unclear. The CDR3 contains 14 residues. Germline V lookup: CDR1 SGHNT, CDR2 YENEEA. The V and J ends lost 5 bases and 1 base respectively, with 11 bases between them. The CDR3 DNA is TGTGCCAGCAGCCCGGGAGGTAAGAACACTGAAGCTTTCTTT. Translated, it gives CASSPGGKNTEAFF.

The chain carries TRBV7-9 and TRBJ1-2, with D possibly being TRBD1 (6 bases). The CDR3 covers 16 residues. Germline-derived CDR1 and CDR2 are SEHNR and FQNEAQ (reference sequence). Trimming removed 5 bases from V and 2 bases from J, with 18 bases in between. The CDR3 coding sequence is TGTGCCAGCAGCCGGCAGGACAGCCCAACAAACTATGGCTACACCTTC. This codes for CASSRQDSPTNYGYTF.

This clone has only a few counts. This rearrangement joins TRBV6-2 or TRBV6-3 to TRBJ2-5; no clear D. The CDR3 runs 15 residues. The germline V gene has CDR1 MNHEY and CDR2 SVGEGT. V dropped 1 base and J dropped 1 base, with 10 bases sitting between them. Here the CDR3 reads CASSYLNPTQETQYF. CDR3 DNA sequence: TGTGCCAGCAGTTACTTGAATCCTACCCAAGAGACCCAGTACTTC.

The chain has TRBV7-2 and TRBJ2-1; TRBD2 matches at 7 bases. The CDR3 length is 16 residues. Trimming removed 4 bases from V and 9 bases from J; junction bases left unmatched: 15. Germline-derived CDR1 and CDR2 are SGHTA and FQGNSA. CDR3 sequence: CASSSILAAGDGEQFF. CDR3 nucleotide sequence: TGTGCCAGCAGCTCCATACTTGCGGCGGGAGATGGTGAGCAGTTCTTC.